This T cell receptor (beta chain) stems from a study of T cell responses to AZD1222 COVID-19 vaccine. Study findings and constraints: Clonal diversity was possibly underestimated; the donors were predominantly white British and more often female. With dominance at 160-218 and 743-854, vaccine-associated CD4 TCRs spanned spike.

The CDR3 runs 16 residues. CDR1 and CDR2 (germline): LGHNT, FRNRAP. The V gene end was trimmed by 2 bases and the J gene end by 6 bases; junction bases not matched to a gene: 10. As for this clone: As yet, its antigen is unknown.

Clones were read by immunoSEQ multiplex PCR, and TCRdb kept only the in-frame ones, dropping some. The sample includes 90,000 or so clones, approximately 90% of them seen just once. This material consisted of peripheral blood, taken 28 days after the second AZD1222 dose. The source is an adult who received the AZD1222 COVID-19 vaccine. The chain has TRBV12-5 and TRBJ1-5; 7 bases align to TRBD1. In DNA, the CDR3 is TGTGCTAGTGGTTTGTTCCAGGGGGGATTCGGTCAGCCCCAGCATTTT. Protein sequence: CASGLFQGGFGQPQHF. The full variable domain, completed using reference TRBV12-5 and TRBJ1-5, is DARVTQTPRHKVTEMGQEVTMRCQPILGHNTVFWYRQTMMQGLELLAYFRNRAPLDDSGMPKDRFSAEMPDATLATLKIQPSEPRDSAVYFCASGLFQGGFGQPQHFGDGTRLSIL.